This T cell receptor beta chain was documented in a study of cytomegalovirus exposure and HLA in healthy donors. PCR primers comprised 60 Vbeta and 13 Jbeta primers. The protocol was immunoSEQ multiplex PCR, while the TCRdb copy is restricted to in-frame clones and leaves out a portion. This sample has about 190,000 clones, with about 69% found just once. Donors had nominal health at sampling but likely had unrecorded immune exposures. Study-wide results and caveats: A link between a missense DCLRE1C variant and TCR beta V- and J-gene trimming emerged from a later analysis. High sensitivity and specificity were reportedly achieved when the classifier diagnosed cytomegalovirus status.

As regards this clone: Antigen specificity is unknown. The junction and the germline gene differ at one end; a read error may be behind it.

The CDR3 is made up of 13 amino acids. Germline-derived CDR1 and CDR2 are LNHDA and SQIVND (reference sequence). The genes are TRBV19 and TRBJ2-2; D perhaps matches TRBD2 (5 bases). The sample consisted of PBMCs. The receptor's source is a man younger than 45 in good health and CMV-seropositive. The CDR3 sequence is CASRIGGTGELFF. The CDR3 region has the DNA TGTGCCAGTAGGATAGGAGGCACCGGGGAGCTGTTTTTT.